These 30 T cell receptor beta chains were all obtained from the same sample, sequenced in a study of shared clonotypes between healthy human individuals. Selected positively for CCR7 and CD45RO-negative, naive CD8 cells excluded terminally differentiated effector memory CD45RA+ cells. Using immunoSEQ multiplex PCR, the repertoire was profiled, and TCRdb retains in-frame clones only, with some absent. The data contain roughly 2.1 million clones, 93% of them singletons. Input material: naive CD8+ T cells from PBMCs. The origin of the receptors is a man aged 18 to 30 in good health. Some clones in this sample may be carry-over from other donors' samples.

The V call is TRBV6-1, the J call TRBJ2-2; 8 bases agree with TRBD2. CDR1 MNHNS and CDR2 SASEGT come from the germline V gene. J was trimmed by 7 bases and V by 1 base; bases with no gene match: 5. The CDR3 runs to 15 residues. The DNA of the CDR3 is TGTGCCAGCAGTGAAGTAGTTAGCGGGAACGGGGAGCTGTTTTTT. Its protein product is CASSEVVSGNGELFF.

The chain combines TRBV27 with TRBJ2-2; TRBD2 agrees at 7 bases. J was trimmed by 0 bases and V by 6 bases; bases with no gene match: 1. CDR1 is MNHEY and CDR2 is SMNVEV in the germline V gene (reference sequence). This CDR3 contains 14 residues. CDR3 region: CASSGRPNTGELFF. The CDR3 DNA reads TGTGCCAGCAGCGGGAGGCCGAACACCGGGGAGCTGTTTTTT.

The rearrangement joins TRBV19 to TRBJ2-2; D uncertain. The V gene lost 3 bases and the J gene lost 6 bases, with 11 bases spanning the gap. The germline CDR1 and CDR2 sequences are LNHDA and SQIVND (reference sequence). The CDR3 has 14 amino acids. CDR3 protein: CASSMRPPPGELFF. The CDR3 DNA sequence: TGTGCCAGTAGTATGAGGCCCCCCCCCGGGGAGCTGTTTTTT.

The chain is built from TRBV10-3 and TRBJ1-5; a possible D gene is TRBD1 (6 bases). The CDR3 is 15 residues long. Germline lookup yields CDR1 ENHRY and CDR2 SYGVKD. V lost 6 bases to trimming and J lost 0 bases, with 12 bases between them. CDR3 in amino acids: CAIRGDKYSNQPQHF. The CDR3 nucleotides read TGTGCCATCAGGGGGGACAAGTATAGCAATCAGCCCCAGCATTTT.

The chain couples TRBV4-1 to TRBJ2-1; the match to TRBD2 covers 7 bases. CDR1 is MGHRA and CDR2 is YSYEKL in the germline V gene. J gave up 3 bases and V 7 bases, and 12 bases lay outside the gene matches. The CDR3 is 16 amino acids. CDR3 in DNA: TGCGCCAGCACCCTAGGGCTAGCGGACTACTACAATGAGCAGTTCTTC. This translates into CASTLGLADYYNEQFF.

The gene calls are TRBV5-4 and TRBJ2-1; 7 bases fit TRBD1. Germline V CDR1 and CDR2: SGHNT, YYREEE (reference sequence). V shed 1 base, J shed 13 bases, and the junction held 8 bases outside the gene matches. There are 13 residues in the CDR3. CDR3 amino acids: CASSLLPGQSQFF. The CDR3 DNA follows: TGTGCCAGCAGCTTGCTTCCGGGACAGTCCCAGTTCTTC. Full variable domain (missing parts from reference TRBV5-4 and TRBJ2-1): ETGVTQSPTHLIKTRGQQVTLRCSSQSGHNTVSWYQQALGQGPQFIFQYYREEENGRGNFPPRFSGLQFPNYSSELNVNALELDDSALYLCASSLLPGQSQFFGPGTRLTVL.

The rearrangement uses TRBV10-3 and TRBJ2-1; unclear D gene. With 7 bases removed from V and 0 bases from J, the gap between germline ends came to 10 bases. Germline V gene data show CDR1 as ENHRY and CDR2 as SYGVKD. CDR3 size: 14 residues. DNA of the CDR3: TGTGCCATCACCCCGGAAAGCTCCTACAATGAGCAGTTCTTC. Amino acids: CAITPESSYNEQFF.

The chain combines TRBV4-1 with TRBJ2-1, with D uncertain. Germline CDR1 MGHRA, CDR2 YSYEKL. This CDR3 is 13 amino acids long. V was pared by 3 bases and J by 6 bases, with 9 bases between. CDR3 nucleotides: TGCGCCAGCAGCCACCCGTGGGGCAATGAGCAGTTCTTC. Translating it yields CASSHPWGNEQFF.

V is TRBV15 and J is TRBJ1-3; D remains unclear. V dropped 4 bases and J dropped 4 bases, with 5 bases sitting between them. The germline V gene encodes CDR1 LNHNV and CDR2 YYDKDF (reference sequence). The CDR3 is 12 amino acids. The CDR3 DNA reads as TGTGCCACCAGCACGACCGGAAACACCATATATTTT. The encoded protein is CATSTTGNTIYF.

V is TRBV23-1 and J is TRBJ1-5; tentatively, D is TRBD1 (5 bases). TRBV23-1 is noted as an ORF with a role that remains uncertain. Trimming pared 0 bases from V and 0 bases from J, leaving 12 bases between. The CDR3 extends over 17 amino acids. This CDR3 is CASSQSQAIYSNQPQHF. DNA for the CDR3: TGCGCCAGCAGTCAATCACAGGCCATCTATAGCAATCAGCCCCAGCATTTT.

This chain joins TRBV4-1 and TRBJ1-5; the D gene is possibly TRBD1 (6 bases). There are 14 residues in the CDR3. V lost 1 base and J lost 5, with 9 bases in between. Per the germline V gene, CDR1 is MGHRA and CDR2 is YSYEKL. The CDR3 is CASSQGTEHQPQHF. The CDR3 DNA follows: TGCGCCAGCAGCCAAGGGACAGAACATCAGCCCCAGCATTTT.

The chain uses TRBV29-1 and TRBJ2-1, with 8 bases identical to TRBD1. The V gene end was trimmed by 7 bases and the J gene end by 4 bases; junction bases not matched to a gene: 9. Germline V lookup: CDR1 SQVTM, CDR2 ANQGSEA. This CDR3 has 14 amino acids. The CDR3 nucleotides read TGCAGCGCTATGGGACAGGAATGGTACAATGAGCAGTTCTTC. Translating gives CSAMGQEWYNEQFF.

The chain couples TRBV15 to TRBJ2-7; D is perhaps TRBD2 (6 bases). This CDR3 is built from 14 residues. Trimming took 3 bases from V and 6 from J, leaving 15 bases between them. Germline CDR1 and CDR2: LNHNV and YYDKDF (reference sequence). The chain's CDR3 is CATSSAPGSREQYF. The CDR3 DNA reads TGTGCCACCAGCAGCGCCCCCGGGAGCCGCGAGCAGTACTTC.

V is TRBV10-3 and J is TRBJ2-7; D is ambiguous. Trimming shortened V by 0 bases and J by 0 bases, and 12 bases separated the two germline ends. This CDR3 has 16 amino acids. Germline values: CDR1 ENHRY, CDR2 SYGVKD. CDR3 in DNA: TGTGCCATCAGTGAGTCTCTAGTTCTCACCTCCTACGAGCAGTACTTC. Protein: CAISESLVLTSYEQYF.

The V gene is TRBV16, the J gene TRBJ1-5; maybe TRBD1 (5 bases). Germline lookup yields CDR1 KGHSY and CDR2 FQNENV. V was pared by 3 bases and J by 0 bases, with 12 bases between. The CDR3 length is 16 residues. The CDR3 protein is CASSHGGIYSNQPQHF. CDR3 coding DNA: TGTGCCAGCAGCCATGGGGGAATCTATAGCAATCAGCCCCAGCATTTT.

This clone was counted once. For the CDR3, the DNA is TGTGCCAGCAGTTTCCCGGGGAGGGGGGAGCAGTACTTC. This sequence encodes CASSFPGRGEQYF. The chain uses TRBV6-5 and TRBJ2-7; TRBD2 might be the D (7 bases). V gave up 4 bases and J gave up 7 bases, with 14 bases separating them. The CDR3 consists of 13 residues. The germline V gene has CDR1 MNHEY and CDR2 SVGAGI.

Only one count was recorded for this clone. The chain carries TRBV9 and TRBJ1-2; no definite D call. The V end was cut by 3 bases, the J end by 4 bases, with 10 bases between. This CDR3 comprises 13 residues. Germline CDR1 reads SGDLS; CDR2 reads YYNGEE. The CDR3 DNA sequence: TGTGCCAGCAGCGAGCAGGATTCCTATGGCTACACCTTC. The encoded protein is CASSEQDSYGYTF.

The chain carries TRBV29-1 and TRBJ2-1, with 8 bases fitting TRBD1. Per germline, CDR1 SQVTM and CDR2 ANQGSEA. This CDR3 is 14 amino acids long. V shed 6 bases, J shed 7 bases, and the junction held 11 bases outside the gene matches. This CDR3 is CSVVWGQGANEQFF. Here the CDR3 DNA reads TGCAGCGTCGTCTGGGGGCAGGGGGCTAATGAGCAGTTCTTC.

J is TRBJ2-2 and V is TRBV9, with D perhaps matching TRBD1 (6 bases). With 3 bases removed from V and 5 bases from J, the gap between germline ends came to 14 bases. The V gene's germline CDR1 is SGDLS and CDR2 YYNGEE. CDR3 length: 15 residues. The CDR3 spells CASSAWTDPTGELFF. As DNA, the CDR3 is TGTGCCAGCAGCGCCTGGACAGACCCAACCGGGGAGCTGTTTTTT.

This chain's CDR3 is CASSQGTGRVIDSPLHF. CDR3 coding DNA: TGCGCCAGCAGCCAAGGGACAGGGCGGGTTATAGATTCACCCCTCCACTTT. The chain links TRBV4-1 to TRBJ1-6; 8 bases are shared with TRBD1. This CDR3 contains 17 residues. The J segment lost 8 bases and the V segment lost 1 base, leaving 10 bases of the junction unmatched. The germline V gene encodes CDR1 MGHRA and CDR2 YSYEKL.

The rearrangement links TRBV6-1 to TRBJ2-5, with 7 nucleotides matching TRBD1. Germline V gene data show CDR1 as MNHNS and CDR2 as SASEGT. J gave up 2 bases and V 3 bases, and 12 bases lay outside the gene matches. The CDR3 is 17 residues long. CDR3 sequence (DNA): TGTGCCAGCAGTGAGGGGACAGTGGCGCCCACTCAAGAGACCCAGTACTTC. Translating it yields CASSEGTVAPTQETQYF.

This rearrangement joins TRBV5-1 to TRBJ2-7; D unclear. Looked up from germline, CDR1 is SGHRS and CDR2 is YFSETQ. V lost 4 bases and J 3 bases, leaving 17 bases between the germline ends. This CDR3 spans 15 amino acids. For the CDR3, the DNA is TGCGCCAGCAGCCCAGAAACGTCGCAGGTCTACGAGCAGTACTTC. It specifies CASSPETSQVYEQYF.

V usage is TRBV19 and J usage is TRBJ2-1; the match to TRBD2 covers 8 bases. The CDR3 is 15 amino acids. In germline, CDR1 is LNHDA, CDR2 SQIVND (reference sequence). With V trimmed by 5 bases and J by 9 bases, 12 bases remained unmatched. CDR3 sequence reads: CASSPGLEVGFEQFF. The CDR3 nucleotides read TGTGCCAGTAGTCCGGGACTAGAAGTGGGATTTGAGCAGTTCTTC.

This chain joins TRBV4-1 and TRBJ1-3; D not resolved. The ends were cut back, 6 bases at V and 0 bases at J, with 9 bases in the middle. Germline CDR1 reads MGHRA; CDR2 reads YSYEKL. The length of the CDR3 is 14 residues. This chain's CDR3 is CASRADISGNTIYF. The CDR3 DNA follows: TGCGCCAGCAGGGCGGATATCTCTGGAAACACCATATATTTT.

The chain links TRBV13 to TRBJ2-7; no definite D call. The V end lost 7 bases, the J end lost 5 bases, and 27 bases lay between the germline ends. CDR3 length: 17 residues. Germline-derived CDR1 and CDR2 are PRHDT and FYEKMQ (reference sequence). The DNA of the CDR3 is TGTGCCAGCAAAAATACTAAGTGGGCCCTGGAACGCGACGAGCAGTACTTC. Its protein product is CASKNTKWALERDEQYF.

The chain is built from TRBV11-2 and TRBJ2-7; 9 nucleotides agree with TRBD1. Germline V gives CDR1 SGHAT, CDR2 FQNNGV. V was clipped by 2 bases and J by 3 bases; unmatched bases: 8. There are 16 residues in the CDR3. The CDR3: CASSLMGTGIFYEQYF. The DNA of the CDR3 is TGTGCCAGCAGCTTAATGGGGACAGGGATCTTCTACGAGCAGTACTTC.

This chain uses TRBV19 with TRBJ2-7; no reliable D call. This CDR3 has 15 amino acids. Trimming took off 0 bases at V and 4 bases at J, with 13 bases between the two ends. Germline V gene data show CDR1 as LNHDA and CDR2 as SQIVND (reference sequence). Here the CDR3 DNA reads TGTGCCAGTAGTATAGATACGATGGGAAGTTACGAGCAGTACTTC. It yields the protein CASSIDTMGSYEQYF.

CDR3 region: CAISDPGYTGELFF. In DNA form, the CDR3 reads TGTGCCATCAGTGATCCTGGCTACACCGGGGAGCTGTTTTTT. The chain uses TRBV10-3 and TRBJ2-2; D unclear. The CDR3 extends over 14 amino acids. Germline V gives CDR1 ENHRY, CDR2 SYGVKD. V was cut by 3 bases and J by 3 bases, with 8 bases left in between.

The CDR3 sequence is CASSPPKRTGKYEQYF. The DNA of the CDR3 is TGTGCCAGCAGCCCCCCGAAGAGGACAGGAAAATACGAGCAGTACTTC. The chain recombines TRBV28 with TRBJ2-7, with TRBD1 identical over 7 bases. V lost 6 bases, J lost 4 bases, and 15 bases stayed unmatched. CDR3 length equals 16 residues. From germline, CDR1 is MDHEN and CDR2 SYDVKM.

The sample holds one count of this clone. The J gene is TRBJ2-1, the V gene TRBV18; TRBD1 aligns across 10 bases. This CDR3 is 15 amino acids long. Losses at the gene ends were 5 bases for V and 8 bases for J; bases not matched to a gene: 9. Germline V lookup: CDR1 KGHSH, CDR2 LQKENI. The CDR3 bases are TGTGCCAGCTCAAGGAACGACAGGGGGCGAGATGAGCAGTTCTTC. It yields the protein CASSRNDRGRDEQFF.